These 22 T cell receptor beta chains came from one sample sequenced in a study of blood T cell repertoires in COVID-19. Only in-frame clones appear in the TCRdb table, and some are missing; sequencing was by immunoSEQ multiplex PCR. The table records some 42,000 clones, 77% of them present only once. Source material: peripheral blood. Receptors were obtained from a woman aged 65 to 85 with acute or convalescent COVID-19.

This chain joins TRBV7-2 and TRBJ2-7; no clear D gene. The CDR3 length is 15 residues. V gave up 3 bases and J gave up 0 bases, with 12 bases separating them. Germline values: CDR1 SGHTA, CDR2 FQGNSA. For the CDR3, the DNA is TGTGCCAGCAGCTTTTTCTTGTCCCTCTCCTACGAGCAGTACTTC. It yields the protein CASSFFLSLSYEQYF. Drawing the rest from reference TRBV7-2 and TRBJ2-7, the complete variable domain is GAGVSQSPSNKVTEKGKDVELRCDPISGHTALYWYRQSLGQGLEFLIYFQGNSAPDKSGLPSDRFSAERTGGSVSTLTIQRTQQEDSAVYLCASSFFLSLSYEQYFGPGTRLTVT.

This chain uses TRBV3-1 (or the pseudogene TRBV3-2) with TRBJ2-1; 8 nucleotides match TRBD1. This CDR3 comprises 16 residues. The V gene's germline CDR1 is LGHDT and CDR2 YNNKEL (reference sequence). V shed 4 bases, J shed 3 bases, and the junction held 8 bases outside the gene matches. The CDR3 nucleotides read TGTGCCAGCAGCCCCCGGACAGGGATAGTCTACAATGAGCAGTTCTTC. Translated, it gives CASSPRTGIVYNEQFF.

This chain connects TRBV12-3 or TRBV12-4 to TRBJ1-1; the D is unclear. V was pared by 4 bases and J by 10 bases, with 13 bases between. CDR3 length: 12 residues. CDR3 bases: TGTGCCAGCAGTTCCGCGGGCCTCGGAGCTTTCTTT. It translates to CASSSAGLGAFF.

The V gene is TRBV2, the J gene TRBJ2-2; 7 bases agree with TRBD2. This CDR3 contains 15 residues. In germline, CDR1 is SNHLY, CDR2 FYNNEI. V trimming: 1 base; J trimming: 1 base; junction bases outside the gene matches: 0. CDR3 residues: CASSEERGNTGELFF. The DNA for the CDR3 is TGTGCCAGCAGTGAAGAGCGGGGGAACACCGGGGAGCTGTTTTTT.

The J gene is TRBJ2-2, the V gene TRBV19; TRBD2 is a possible D gene (5 bases). V lost 7 bases, J lost 4 bases, and 10 bases lay in between. The CDR3 spans 13 residues. Germline CDR1 and CDR2: LNHDA and SQIVND (reference sequence). The CDR3 DNA is TGTGCCAGTACCCCCGGGGTCACCGGGGAGCTGTTTTTT. Its protein product is CASTPGVTGELFF.

This chain connects TRBV30 to TRBJ2-1, with 8 positions matching TRBD1. This CDR3 is built from 14 residues. V lost 4 bases, J lost 7 bases, and 9 bases stayed unmatched. Germline loops: CDR1 GTSNPN, CDR2 SVGIG (reference sequence). CDR3 DNA: TGTGCCTGGAACCTACAAGGGACAGGTAATGAGCAGTTCTTC. Amino acids: CAWNLQGTGNEQFF.

The rearrangement joins TRBV5-1 to TRBJ2-7; 7 nucleotides match TRBD2. With 4 bases clipped from V and 0 bases from J, the junction kept 10 bases outside the gene matches. Per the germline V gene, CDR1 is SGHRS and CDR2 is YFSETQ. CDR3 length: 16 amino acids. CDR3 sequence reads: CASSPAWASGSYEQYF. CDR3 in DNA: TGCGCCAGCAGCCCGGCGTGGGCTAGCGGCTCCTACGAGCAGTACTTC.

The chain is built from TRBV28 and TRBJ2-1; 14 nucleotides match TRBD2. CDR3 length equals 16 residues. V gave up 6 bases and J gave up 6 bases; unmatched junction bases: 7. From germline, CDR1 is MDHEN and CDR2 SYDVKM. In DNA, the CDR3 is TGTGCCAGCAGCCGCCCCGGACTAGCGGGAGGCAATGAGCAGTTCTTC. Translating it yields CASSRPGLAGGNEQFF.

As concerns this clone: The same CDR3 arises from other DNA sequences in this sample as well. V is TRBV28 and J is TRBJ2-7; 9 nucleotides match TRBD2. Germline lookup yields CDR1 MDHEN and CDR2 SYDVKM. V gave up 5 bases and J gave up 3 bases; unmatched junction bases: 8. This CDR3 comprises 15 residues. The CDR3 DNA is TGTGCCAGCAGTATCCGAGCGGGAGGAAACTACGAGCAGTACTTC. Translating gives CASSIRAGGNYEQYF.

The chain combines TRBV4-2 with TRBJ2-7; 9 bases map to TRBD2. V shed 0 bases and J 6 bases; nucleotides not matched to a gene: 6. This CDR3 has 15 residues. The V gene's germline CDR1 is LGHNA and CDR2 YNFKEQ. CDR3 coding DNA: TGTGCCAGCAGCCAAGATCGGCGGGGGGGCTCCGAGCAGTACTTC. This sequence encodes CASSQDRRGGSEQYF.

The rearrangement links TRBV6-5 to TRBJ2-1; tentatively, D is TRBD2 (6 bases). V lost 10 bases to trimming and J lost 4 bases, with 20 bases between them. The CDR3 is made up of 15 amino acids. From germline, CDR1 is MNHEY and CDR2 SVGAGI. The CDR3 coding sequence is TGTGCCACCCAGGTGGTACTAGCTGGATACAATGAGCAGTTCTTC. Its translation is CATQVVLAGYNEQFF.

V usage is TRBV6-2 or TRBV6-3 and J usage is TRBJ2-7, with D uncertain. The germline CDR1 and CDR2 sequences are MNHEY and SVGEGT. CDR3 size: 12 residues. Trimming removed 5 bases from V and 5 bases from J, with 10 bases in between. CDR3 nucleotides: TGTGCCAGCAGTACCCTACTAAACGAGCAGTACTTC. It is translated as CASSTLLNEQYF.

The rearrangement joins TRBV28 to TRBJ2-3, with 13 bases identical to TRBD2. With V trimmed by 7 bases and J by 5 bases, 12 bases remained unmatched. Germline V gene sequence: CDR1 MDHEN, CDR2 SYDVKM. The CDR3 length is 17 residues. The CDR3 bases are TGTGCCAGCACCCCAACGGGACTAGCGGGGCTGGGAGATACGCAGTATTTT. Encoded protein: CASTPTGLAGLGDTQYF. Based on the CDR3 plus reference TRBV28 and TRBJ2-3, the full variable domain is DVKVTQSSRYLVKRTGEKVFLECVQDMDHENMFWYRQDPGLGLRLIYFSYDVKMKEKGDIPEGYSVSREKKERFSLILESASTNQTSMYLCASTPTGLAGLGDTQYFGPGTRLTVL.

This clone was counted only a few times. The V and J genes are TRBV7-8 and TRBJ2-7; the D gene is possibly TRBD2 (6 bases). Looked up from germline, CDR1 is SGHVS and CDR2 is FQNEAQ. The CDR3 is 16 amino acids. V was pared by 2 bases and J by 6 bases, with 20 bases between. The CDR3 DNA reads TGTGCCAGCAGCTTACAGGGCGCGGCGCGGGATTCCGAGCAGTACTTC. This encodes CASSLQGAARDSEQYF.

CDR3 protein: CASSLGHGELFF. As DNA, the CDR3 is TGTGCCAGCAGTTTAGGTCACGGGGAGCTGTTTTTT. The chain combines TRBV12-3 or TRBV12-4 with TRBJ2-2; D unclear. Between the trimmed V and J ends, which lost 1 base and 7 bases, there was a span of 4 bases. This CDR3 is built from 12 residues.

This chain uses TRBV2 with TRBJ2-2; D is ambiguous. The CDR3 runs to 14 residues. V was shortened by 3 bases and J by 5 bases, with 10 bases between the two germline ends. The germline CDR1 and CDR2 sequences are SNHLY and FYNNEI. The CDR3 bases are TGTGCCAGCAGTGAGTTTCCCGGGACCGGGGAGCTGTTTTTT. This codes for CASSEFPGTGELFF.

This rearrangement joins TRBV7-2 to TRBJ1-6; D might be TRBD1 (5 bases). From germline, CDR1 is SGHTA and CDR2 FQGNSA. The CDR3 covers 15 residues. V lost 4 bases and J lost 10, with 17 bases in between. The CDR3 DNA sequence: TGTGCCAGCAGCTCGCAGGGAGGCCGGGGATCACCCCTCCACTTT. Translated, it gives CASSSQGGRGSPLHF.

J is TRBJ2-5 and V is TRBV11-3; D not certain. The CDR3 runs to 14 residues. CDR1 SGHNT and CDR2 YENEEA come from the germline V gene. V was shortened by 1 base and J by 3 bases, with 9 bases between the two germline ends. The CDR3: CASSLGAVEETQYF. The CDR3 coding sequence is TGTGCCAGCAGCTTAGGTGCCGTAGAAGAGACCCAGTACTTC.

This chain joins TRBV7-2 and TRBJ1-2; the match to TRBD1 covers 9 bases. With 0 bases clipped from V and 5 bases from J, the junction kept 10 bases outside the gene matches. There are 17 residues in the CDR3. CDR1 SGHTA and CDR2 FQGNSA come from the germline V gene. The CDR3 DNA follows: TGTGCCAGCAGCTTAGCGCTATTAATACAGGGGGCTTATGGCTACACCTTC. Translation: CASSLALLIQGAYGYTF.

V is TRBV18 and J is TRBJ1-5; 8 bases match TRBD1. This CDR3 is built from 19 residues. Germline CDR1 and CDR2: KGHSH and LQKENI. Trimming cost V 3 bases and J 0 bases; bases outside gene matches: 13. The CDR3 loop is CASSPPGQEIGYSNQPQHF. The CDR3 DNA follows: TGTGCCAGCTCACCCCCGGGACAGGAAATAGGTTATAGCAATCAGCCCCAGCATTTT.

This clone appeared once. V is TRBV28 and J is TRBJ1-1; D is undetermined. This CDR3 region has 15 residues. Germline-derived CDR1 and CDR2 are MDHEN and SYDVKM. V was cut by 5 bases and J by 0 bases, with 13 bases left in between. CDR3 residues: CASSLGGFMNTEAFF. The CDR3 region has the DNA TGTGCCAGCAGTCTTGGAGGGTTCATGAACACTGAAGCTTTCTTT.

The CDR3 coding sequence is TGTGCCAGCAGCGCGGGACAGGGGTCCTACGAGCAGTACTTC. Translated: CASSAGQGSYEQYF. The J gene is TRBJ2-7, the V gene TRBV7-9; 10 nucleotides match TRBD1. Trimming removed 5 bases from V and 1 base from J; junction bases left unmatched: 2. The CDR3 contains 14 residues. Germline CDR1 and CDR2: SEHNR and FQNEAQ (reference sequence).